Following are 22 T cell receptor beta chains from one sample sequenced in a study of monozygotic twins with inflammatory bowel disease. TCRdb reanalyzed the 5' RACE reads, giving one entry per CDR3 protein sequence and no DNA. This repertoire includes approximately 400,000 distinct CDR3 sequences. What was sequenced was blood. These receptor sequences come from a human donor with ulcerative colitis or Crohn's disease, or a healthy co-twin of an affected twin (not recorded which).

This rearrangement joins TRBV10-3 to TRBJ2-3; TCRdb reports TRBD2, a call that lacks DNA to check it against. Germline values: CDR1 ENHRY, CDR2 SYGVKD. The length of the CDR3 is 14 residues. CDR3 in amino acids: CATTRGDPTDTQYF.

The chain couples TRBV11-2 to TRBJ2-7. The length of the CDR3 is 11 residues. CDR1 and CDR2 (germline): SGHAT, FQNNGV. CDR3: CASSLHYEQYF.

V usage is TRBV12-3 or TRBV12-4 and J usage is TRBJ2-3. The CDR3 extends over 14 amino acids. CDR3 protein: CASSLLWGTDTQYF.

The rearrangement links TRBV5-6 to TRBJ2-2. The germline V gene has CDR1 SGHDT and CDR2 YYEEEE. CDR3 length equals 15 residues. The CDR3 protein is CASSFGHANTGELFF.

J is TRBJ2-1 and V is TRBV15; TCRdb returns TRBD1, unconfirmable since there is no DNA. The CDR3 contains 15 residues. CDR1 and CDR2 (germline): LNHNV, YYDKDF (reference sequence). The CDR3 reads CATSRQRTGEDEQFF.

The V and J genes are TRBV6-1 and TRBJ2-3; the TCRdb call, TRBD1, lacks DNA for checking. This CDR3 contains 18 residues. Germline CDR1 MNHNS, CDR2 SASEGT. CDR3 residues: CASSPRAGKILGTDTQYF.

The rearrangement uses TRBV6-5 and TRBJ2-7. Germline loops: CDR1 MNHEY, CDR2 SVGAGI. The CDR3 loop spans 13 amino acids. The CDR3 spells CASSYSIVYEQYF.

The rearrangement joins TRBV12-3 or TRBV12-4 to TRBJ2-1; as DNA is missing, the TRBD1 call by TCRdb cannot be tested. The CDR3 sequence is 17 residues long. The CDR3 reads CASSWGQSGGSYNEQFF.

This sequence joins TRBV30 and TRBJ2-1; checking the TCRdb D call of TRBD2 is not possible without DNA. The CDR3 sequence is 15 residues long. The germline gives CDR1 GTSNPN, CDR2 SVGIG (reference sequence). CDR3 in amino acids: CAWRGAGGAYNEQFF.

CDR3 in amino acids: CASSRTSGMTVEQYF. The V and J genes are TRBV6-1 and TRBJ2-7; TCRdb's D gene call, TRBD2, goes unchecked for lack of DNA. Germline V gene sequence: CDR1 MNHNS, CDR2 SASEGT. This CDR3 has 15 amino acids.

V and J are TRBV18 and TRBJ2-1; absent DNA, TCRdb's TRBD2 call cannot be checked. From germline, CDR1 is KGHSH and CDR2 LQKENI. The length of the CDR3 is 18 residues. The chain's CDR3 is CASSPVRSSGGPSNEQFF.

The chain links TRBV19 to TRBJ2-3; checking the TCRdb D call of TRBD2 is not possible without DNA. There are 15 residues in the CDR3. Germline-derived CDR1 and CDR2 are LNHDA and SQIVND (reference sequence). CDR3: CASSRASGRSDTQYF.

The chain joins TRBV5-4 to TRBJ2-1; TCRdb selects TRBD2, and the lack of DNA leaves this call unchecked. This CDR3 is built from 16 residues. Germline V lookup: CDR1 SGHNT, CDR2 YYREEE (reference sequence). CDR3 sequence: CASSLVRGGNRNEQFF.

V is TRBV5-8 and J is TRBJ2-1; the TRBD1 assignment by TCRdb is unverifiable without DNA. This CDR3 has 16 residues. CDR1 and CDR2 (germline): SGHTS, YDEGEE. The CDR3 protein is CASSRNPGVTYNEQFF. Full variable domain (missing parts from reference TRBV5-8 and TRBJ2-1): EAGVTQSPTHLIKTRGQQATLRCSPISGHTSVYWYQQALGLGLQFLLWYDEGEERNRGNFPPRFSGRQFPNYSSELNVNALELEDSALYLCASSRNPGVTYNEQFFGPGTRLTVL.

V is TRBV6-2 or TRBV6-3 and J is TRBJ2-5. The CDR3 length is 14 residues. The V gene's germline CDR1 is MNHEY and CDR2 SVGEGT. This chain's CDR3 is CASTPYRSQETQYF.

The chain uses TRBV11-1 and TRBJ1-6; the D gene TCRdb calls, TRBD1, cannot be checked with no DNA. The CDR3 loop spans 18 amino acids. Germline V gives CDR1 SGHAT, CDR2 FQDESV (reference sequence). CDR3 protein: CASSLTGRGSSYNSPLHF.

The V and J genes are TRBV20-1 and TRBJ1-6; TCRdb's D gene call, TRBD1, goes unchecked for lack of DNA. Germline loops: CDR1 DFQATT, CDR2 SNEGSKA (reference sequence). The CDR3 covers 15 residues. The CDR3 reads CSASPGQGASSPLHF.

The rearrangement joins TRBV5-5 to TRBJ1-2; TCRdb picks TRBD1, but there is no DNA to check that call. Germline values: CDR1 SGHKS, CDR2 YYEKEE (reference sequence). This CDR3 is built from 18 residues. This chain's CDR3 is CASSLVGVPGQGNYGYTF. Full variable domain (outside the CDR3, taken from reference TRBV5-5 and TRBJ1-2): DAGVTQSPTHLIKTRGQQVTLRCSPISGHKSVSWYQQVLGQGPQFIFQYYEKEERGRGNFPDRFSARQFPNYSSELNVNALLLGDSALYLCASSLVGVPGQGNYGYTFGSGTRLTVV.

The rearrangement uses TRBV5-1 and TRBJ1-2. CDR3 length: 14 amino acids. From germline, CDR1 is SGHRS and CDR2 YFSETQ. This CDR3 reads CASSLGRGSDGYTF.

The gene calls are TRBV4-2 and TRBJ2-3; as DNA is missing, the TRBD2 call by TCRdb cannot be tested. CDR1 is LGHNA and CDR2 is YNFKEQ in the germline V gene. The CDR3 extends over 18 amino acids. The CDR3 loop reads CASSLGTSGGQSTDTQYF.

V usage is TRBV19 and J usage is TRBJ1-5; TCRdb lists TRBD1, though no DNA is available to test this call. The CDR3 is 12 amino acids. Germline CDR1 LNHDA, CDR2 SQIVND (reference sequence). The chain's CDR3 is CASSKAGQPQHF.

J is TRBJ2-7 and V is TRBV5-4; the TCRdb D gene call, TRBD2, has no DNA to confirm it. CDR3 length: 16 amino acids. Germline V gene data show CDR1 as SGHNT and CDR2 as YYREEE (reference sequence). CDR3: CASRQDLAAETYEQYF.